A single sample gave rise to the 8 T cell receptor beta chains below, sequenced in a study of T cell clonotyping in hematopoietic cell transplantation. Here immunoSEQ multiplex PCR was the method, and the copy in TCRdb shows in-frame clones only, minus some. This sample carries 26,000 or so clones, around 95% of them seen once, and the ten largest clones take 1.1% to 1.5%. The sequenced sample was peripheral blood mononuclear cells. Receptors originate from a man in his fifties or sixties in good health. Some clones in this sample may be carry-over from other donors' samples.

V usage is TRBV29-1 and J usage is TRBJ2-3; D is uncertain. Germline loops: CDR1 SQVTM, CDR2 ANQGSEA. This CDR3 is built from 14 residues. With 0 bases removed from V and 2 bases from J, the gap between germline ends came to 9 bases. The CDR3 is CSVEDRSSTDTQYF. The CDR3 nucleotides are TGCAGCGTTGAAGATCGCTCATCCACAGATACGCAGTATTTT.

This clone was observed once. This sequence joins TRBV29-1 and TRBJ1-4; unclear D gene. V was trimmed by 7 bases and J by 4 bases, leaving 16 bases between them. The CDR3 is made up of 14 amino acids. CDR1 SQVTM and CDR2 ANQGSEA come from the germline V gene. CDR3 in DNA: TGCAGCGCCGCAGGATCTGCCCGTAATGAAAAACTGTTTTTT. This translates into CSAAGSARNEKLFF. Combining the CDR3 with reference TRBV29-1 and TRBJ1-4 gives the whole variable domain SAVISQKPSRDICQRGTSLTIQCQVDSQVTMMFWYRQQPGQSLTLIATANQGSEATYESGFVIDKFPISRPNLTFSTLTVSNMSPEDSSIYLCSAAGSARNEKLFFGSGTQLSVL.

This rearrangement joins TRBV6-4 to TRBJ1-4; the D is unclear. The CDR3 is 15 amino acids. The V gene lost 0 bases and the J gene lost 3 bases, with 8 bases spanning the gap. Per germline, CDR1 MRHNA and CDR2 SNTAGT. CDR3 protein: CASSDSRSANEKLFF. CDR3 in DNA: TGTGCCAGCAGTGACTCGAGGTCAGCTAATGAAAAACTGTTTTTT.

CDR3 amino acids: CASSFFSGENQPQHF. For the CDR3, the DNA is TGTGCCAGCAGCTTTTTCTCAGGGGAAAATCAGCCCCAGCATTTT. The chain combines TRBV7-8 with TRBJ1-5; weak D call: TRBD1 (6 bases). Per germline, CDR1 SGHVS and CDR2 FQNEAQ. Trimming left V 3 bases short and J 4 bases short, with 13 bases between. The CDR3 has 15 residues.

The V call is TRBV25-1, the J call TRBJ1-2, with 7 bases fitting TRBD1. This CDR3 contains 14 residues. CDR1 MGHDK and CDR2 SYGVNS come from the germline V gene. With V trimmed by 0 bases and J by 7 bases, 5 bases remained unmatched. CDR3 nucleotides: TGTGCCAGCAGTGAATATGTTCCAGGGGGTGGCTACACCTTC. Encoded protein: CASSEYVPGGGYTF.

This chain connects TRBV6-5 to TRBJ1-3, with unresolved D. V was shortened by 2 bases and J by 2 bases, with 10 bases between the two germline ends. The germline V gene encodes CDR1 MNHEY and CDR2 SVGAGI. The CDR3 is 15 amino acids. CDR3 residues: CASSYVGMAGNTIYF. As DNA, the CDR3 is TGTGCCAGCAGTTACGTCGGGATGGCTGGAAACACCATATATTTT.

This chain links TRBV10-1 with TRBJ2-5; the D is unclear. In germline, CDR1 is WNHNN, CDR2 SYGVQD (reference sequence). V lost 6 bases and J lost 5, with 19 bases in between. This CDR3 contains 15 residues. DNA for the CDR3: TGCGCCAGCAGCGTCCTTAGTAGTCTGGGGGAGACCCAGTACTTC. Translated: CASSVLSSLGETQYF.

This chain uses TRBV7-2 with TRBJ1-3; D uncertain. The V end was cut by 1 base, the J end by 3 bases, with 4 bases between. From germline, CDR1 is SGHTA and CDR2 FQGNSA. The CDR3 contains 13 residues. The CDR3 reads CASSLGYGNTIYF. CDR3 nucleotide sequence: TGTGCCAGCAGCTTAGGGTATGGAAACACCATATATTTT.